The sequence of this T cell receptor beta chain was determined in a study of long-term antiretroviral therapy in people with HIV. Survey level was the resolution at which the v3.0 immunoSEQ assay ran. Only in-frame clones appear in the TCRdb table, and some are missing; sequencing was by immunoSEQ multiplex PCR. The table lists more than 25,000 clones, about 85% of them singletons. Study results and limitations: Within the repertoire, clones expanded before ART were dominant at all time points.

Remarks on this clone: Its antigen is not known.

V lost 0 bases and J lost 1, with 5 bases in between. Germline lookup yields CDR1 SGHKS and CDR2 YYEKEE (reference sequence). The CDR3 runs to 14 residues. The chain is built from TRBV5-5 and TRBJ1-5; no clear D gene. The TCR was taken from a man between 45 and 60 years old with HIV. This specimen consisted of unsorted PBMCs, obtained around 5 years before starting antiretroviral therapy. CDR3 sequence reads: CASSLGRSNQPQHF. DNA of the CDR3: TGTGCCAGCAGCTTGGGGAGGAGCAATCAGCCCCAGCATTTT.